The T cell receptor beta chain described here comes from a study of T cell responses to AZD1222 COVID-19 vaccine. Data came from immunoSEQ multiplex PCR; TCRdb stores just in-frame clones and leaves some out. The table lists 150,000 to 200,000 clones, just over 90% of them singletons, with about 3.6% in the top ten. This TCR was sampled from an adult who received the MenACWY meningococcal vaccine as a control. Sequencing was performed on peripheral blood, taken 28 days after the second dose of the MenACWY control vaccine.

The chain's CDR3 is CAWGEGRSNQPQHF. The CDR3 nucleotides are TGTGCCTGGGGGGAGGGACGGAGCAATCAGCCCCAGCATTTT. The gene calls are TRBV30 and TRBJ1-5, with D perhaps TRBD1 (5 bases). Trimming took 5 bases from V and 1 from J, leaving 12 bases between them. The germline gives CDR1 GTSNPN, CDR2 SVGIG (reference sequence). This CDR3 has 14 residues.